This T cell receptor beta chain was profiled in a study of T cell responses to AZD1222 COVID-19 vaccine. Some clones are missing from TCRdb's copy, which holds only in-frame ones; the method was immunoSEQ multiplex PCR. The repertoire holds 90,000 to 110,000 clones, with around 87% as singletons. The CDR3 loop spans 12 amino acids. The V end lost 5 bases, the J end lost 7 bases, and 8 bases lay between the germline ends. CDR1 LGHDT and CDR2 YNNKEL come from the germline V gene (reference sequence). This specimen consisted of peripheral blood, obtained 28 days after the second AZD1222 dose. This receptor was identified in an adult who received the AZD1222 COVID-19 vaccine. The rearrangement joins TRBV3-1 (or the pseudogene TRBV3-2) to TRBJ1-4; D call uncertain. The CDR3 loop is CASSSEGEKLFF. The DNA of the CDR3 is TGTGCCAGCAGCTCAGAAGGTGAAAAACTGTTTTTT.